This TCR beta chain was identified in a study of shared clonotypes between healthy human individuals. The J segment lost 3 bases and the V segment lost 0 bases, leaving 9 bases of the junction unmatched. The CDR3 sequence is 20 residues long. The germline gives CDR1 MGHRA, CDR2 YSYEKL. Assay used: immunoSEQ multiplex PCR; TCRdb lists only in-frame clones, some missing. Among over a million clones, about 76% were seen once, and the ten largest hold approximately 1.5%. The sequenced sample consisted of memory CD4+ T cells sorted from blood. Regarding subset: CD45RA-negative fraction. This receptor was obtained from a young man in good health. The chain combines TRBV4-1 with TRBJ2-2; 14 bases are shared with TRBD2. In DNA, the CDR3 is TGCGCCAGCAGCCAAGACCTAGGACTAGCGGGGGGCGGGGACACCGGGGAGCTGTTTTTT. The encoded protein is CASSQDLGLAGGGDTGELFF.